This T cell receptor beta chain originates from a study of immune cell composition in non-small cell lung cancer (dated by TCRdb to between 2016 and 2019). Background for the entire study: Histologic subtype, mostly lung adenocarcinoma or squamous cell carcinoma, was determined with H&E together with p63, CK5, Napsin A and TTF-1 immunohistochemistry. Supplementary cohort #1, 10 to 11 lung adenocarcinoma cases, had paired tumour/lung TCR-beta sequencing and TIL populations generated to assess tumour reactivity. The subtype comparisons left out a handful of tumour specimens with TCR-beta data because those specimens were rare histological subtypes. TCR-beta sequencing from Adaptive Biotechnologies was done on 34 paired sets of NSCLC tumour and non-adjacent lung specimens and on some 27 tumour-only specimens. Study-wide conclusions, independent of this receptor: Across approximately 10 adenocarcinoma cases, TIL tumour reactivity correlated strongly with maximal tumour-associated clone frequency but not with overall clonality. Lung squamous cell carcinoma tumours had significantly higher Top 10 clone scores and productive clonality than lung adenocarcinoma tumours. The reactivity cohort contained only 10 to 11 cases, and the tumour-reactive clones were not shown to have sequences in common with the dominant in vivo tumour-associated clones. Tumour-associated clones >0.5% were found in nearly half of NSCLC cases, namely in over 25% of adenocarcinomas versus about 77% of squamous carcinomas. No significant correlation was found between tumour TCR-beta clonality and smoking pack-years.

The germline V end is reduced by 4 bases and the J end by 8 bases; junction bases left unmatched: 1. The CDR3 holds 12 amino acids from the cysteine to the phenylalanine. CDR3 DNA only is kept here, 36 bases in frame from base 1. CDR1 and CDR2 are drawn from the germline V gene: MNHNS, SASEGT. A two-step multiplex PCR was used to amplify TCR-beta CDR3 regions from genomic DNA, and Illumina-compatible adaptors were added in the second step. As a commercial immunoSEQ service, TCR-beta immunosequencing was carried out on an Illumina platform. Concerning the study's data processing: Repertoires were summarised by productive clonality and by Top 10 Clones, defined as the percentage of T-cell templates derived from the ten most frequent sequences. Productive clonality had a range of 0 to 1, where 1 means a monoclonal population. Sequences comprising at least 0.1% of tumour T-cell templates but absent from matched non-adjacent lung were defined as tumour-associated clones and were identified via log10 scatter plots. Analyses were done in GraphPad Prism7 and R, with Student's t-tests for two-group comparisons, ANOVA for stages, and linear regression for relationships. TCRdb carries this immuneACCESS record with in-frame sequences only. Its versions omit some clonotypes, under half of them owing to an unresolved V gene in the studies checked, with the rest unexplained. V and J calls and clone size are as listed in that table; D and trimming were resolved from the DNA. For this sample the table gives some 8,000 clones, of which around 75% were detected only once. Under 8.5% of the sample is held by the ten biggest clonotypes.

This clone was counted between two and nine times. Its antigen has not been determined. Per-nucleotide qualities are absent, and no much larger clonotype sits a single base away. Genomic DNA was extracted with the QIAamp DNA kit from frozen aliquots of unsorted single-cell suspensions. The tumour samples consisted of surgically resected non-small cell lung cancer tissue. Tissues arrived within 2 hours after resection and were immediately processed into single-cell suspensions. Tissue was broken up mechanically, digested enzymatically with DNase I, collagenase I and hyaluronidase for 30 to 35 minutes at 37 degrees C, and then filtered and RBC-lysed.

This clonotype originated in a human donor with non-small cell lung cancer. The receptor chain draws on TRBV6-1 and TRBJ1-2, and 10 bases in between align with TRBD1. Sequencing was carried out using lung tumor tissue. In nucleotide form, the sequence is TGTGCCAGCAGTGGGGACAGGGGCGGCTACACCTTC. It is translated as CASSGDRGGYTF.